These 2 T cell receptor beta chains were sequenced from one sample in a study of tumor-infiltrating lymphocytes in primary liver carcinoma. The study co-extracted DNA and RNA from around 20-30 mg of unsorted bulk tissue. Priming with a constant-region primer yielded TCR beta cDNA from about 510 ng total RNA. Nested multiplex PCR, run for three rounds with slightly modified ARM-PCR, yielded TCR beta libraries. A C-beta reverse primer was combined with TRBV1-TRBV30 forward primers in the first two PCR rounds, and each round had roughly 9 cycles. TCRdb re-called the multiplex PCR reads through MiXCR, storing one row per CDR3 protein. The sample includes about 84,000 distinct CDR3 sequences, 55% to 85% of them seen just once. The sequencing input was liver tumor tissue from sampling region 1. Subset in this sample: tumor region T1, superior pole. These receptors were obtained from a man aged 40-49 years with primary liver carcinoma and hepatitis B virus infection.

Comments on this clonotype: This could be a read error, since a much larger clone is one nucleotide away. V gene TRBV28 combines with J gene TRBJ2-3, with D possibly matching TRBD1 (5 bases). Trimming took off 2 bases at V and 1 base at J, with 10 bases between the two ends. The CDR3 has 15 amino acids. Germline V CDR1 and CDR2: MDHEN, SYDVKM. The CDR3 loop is CASSLRTNGTDTQYF. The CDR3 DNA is TGTGCCAGCAGTTTAAGGACAAACGGCACAGATACGCAGTATTTT.

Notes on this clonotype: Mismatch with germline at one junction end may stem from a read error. For the CDR3, the DNA is TGTGCGAGCAGTTCACAAGGGAGGGTCCAGCATTTT. Its protein is CASSSQGRVQHF. The V and J genes are TRBV7-2 and TRBJ1-5; D uncertain. The CDR3 sequence is 12 residues long. Per germline, CDR1 SGHTA and CDR2 FQGNSA.